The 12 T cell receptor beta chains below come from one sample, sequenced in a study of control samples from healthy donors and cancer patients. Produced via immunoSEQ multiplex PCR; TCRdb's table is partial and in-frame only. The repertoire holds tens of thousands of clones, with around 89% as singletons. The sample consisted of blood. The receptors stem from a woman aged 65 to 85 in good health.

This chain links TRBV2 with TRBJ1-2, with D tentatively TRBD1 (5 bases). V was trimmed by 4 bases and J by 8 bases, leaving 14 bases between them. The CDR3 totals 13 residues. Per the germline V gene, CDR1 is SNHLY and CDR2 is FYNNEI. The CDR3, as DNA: TGTGCCAGCAGTGTAGGGACCCCGAGCGGCTACACCTTC. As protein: CASSVGTPSGYTF. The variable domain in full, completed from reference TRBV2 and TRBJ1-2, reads EPEVTQTPSHQVTQMGQEVILRCVPISNHLYFYWYRQILGQKVEFLVSFYNNEISEKSEIFDDQFSVERPDGSNFTLKIRSTKLEDSAMYFCASSVGTPSGYTFGSGTRLTVV.

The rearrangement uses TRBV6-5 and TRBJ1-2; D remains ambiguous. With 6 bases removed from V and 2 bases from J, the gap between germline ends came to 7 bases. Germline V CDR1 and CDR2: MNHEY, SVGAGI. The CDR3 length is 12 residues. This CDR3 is CASSYMNYGYTF. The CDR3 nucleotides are TGTGCCAGCAGCTATATGAACTATGGCTACACCTTC.

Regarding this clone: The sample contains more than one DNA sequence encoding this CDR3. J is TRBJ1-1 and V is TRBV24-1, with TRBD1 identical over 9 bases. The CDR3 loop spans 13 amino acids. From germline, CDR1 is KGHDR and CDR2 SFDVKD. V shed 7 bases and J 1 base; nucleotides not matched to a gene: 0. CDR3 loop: CATRDRGNTEAFF. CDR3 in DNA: TGTGCCACCAGGGACAGGGGGAACACTGAAGCTTTCTTT.

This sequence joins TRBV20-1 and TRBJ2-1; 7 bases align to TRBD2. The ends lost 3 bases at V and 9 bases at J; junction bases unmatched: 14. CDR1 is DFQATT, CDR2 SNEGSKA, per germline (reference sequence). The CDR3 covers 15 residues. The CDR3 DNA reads TGCAGTGCTAGTGGGTCAGTTGGCGGGAGCGGTGAGCAGTTCTTC. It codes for CSASGSVGGSGEQFF.

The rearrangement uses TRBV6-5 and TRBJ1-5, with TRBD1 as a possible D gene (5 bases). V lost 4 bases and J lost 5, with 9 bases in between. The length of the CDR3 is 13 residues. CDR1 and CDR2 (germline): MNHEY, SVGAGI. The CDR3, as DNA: TGTGCCAGCAGTTTACAGGACGATCAGCCCCAGCATTTT. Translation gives CASSLQDDQPQHF.

The CDR3 region is CASSSGAGGTTAQHF. Written as DNA, the CDR3 is TGTGCCAGCAGTTCAGGAGCGGGGGGGACAACGGCCCAGCATTTT. The rearrangement uses TRBV6-6 and TRBJ1-5; D is possibly TRBD1 (6 bases). CDR1 MNHNY and CDR2 SVGAGI come from the germline V gene (reference sequence). The V and J ends lost 4 bases and 11 bases respectively, with 21 bases between them. There are 15 residues in the CDR3.

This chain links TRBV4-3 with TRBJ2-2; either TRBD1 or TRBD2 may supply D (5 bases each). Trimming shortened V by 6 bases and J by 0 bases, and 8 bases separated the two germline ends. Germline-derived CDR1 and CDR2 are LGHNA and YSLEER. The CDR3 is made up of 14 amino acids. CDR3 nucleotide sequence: TGCGCCAGCAGTACGGGGCCGAACACCGGGGAGCTGTTTTTT. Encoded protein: CASSTGPNTGELFF.

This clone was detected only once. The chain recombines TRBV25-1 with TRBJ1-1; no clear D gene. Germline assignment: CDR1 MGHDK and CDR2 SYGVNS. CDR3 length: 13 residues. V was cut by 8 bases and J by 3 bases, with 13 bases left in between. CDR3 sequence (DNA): TGTGCCAGCGGACTCGGAGCAGACACTGAAGCTTTCTTT. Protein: CASGLGADTEAFF.

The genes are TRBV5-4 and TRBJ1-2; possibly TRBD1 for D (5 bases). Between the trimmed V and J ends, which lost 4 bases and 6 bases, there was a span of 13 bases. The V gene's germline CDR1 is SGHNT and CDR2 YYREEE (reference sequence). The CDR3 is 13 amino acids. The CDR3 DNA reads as TGTGCCAGCAGCCGGGGGGGAGAGCATGGCTACACCTTC. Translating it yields CASSRGGEHGYTF.

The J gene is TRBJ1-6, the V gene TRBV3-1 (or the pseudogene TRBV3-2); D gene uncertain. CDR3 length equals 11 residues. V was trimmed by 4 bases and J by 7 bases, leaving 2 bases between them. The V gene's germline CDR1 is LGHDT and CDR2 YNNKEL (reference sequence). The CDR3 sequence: CASSLNSPLHF. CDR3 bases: TGTGCCAGCAGCCTCAATTCACCCCTCCACTTT.

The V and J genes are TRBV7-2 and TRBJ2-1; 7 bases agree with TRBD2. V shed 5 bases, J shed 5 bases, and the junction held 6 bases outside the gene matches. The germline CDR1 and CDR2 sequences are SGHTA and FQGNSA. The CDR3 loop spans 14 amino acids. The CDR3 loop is CASSPMSGNNEQFF. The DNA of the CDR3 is TGTGCCAGCAGCCCTATGAGCGGGAACAATGAGCAGTTCTTC.

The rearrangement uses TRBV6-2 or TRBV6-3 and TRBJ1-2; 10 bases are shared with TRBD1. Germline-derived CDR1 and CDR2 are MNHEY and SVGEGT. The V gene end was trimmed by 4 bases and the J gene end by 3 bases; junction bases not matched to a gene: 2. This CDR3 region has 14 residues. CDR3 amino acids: CASSLTGGDYGYTF. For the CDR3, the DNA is TGTGCCAGCAGTTTGACAGGGGGCGACTATGGCTACACCTTC.